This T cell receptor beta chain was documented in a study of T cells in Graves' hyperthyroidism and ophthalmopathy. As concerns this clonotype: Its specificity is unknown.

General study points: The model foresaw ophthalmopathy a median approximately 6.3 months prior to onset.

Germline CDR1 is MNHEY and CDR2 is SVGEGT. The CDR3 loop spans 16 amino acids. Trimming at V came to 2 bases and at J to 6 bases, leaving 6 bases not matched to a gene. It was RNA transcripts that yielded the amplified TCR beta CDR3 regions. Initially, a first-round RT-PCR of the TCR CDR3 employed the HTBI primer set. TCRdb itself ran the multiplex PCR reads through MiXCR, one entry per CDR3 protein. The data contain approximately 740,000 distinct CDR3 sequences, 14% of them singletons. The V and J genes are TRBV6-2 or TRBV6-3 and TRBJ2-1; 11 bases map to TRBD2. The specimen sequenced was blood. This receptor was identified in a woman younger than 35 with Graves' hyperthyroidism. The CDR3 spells CASSYRSGGVANEQFF. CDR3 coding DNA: TGTGCCAGCAGTTACCGTAGCGGGGGGGTTGCCAATGAGCAGTTCTTC.